This T cell receptor beta chain was recorded in a study of cytomegalovirus exposure and HLA in healthy donors. Germline V gene sequence: CDR1 LNHDA, CDR2 SQIVND (reference sequence). V lost 5 bases and J lost 8, with 7 bases in between. This CDR3 has 11 amino acids. Study-wide findings and caveats: Upon later analysis, TCR association rates were observed to vary by HLA locus, being highest for DRB1 and lowest for HLA-C. Later analysis identified a missense DCLRE1C variant that was linked to TCR beta V- and J-gene trimming. A later analysis reported that several of the most significant clusters appeared to be linked to common viral pathogens, among them Epstein-Barr virus. Donors belonging to an Asian-associated ancestry cluster reportedly showed fewer N-insertions in productive TCRs than the roughly 670-donor mean, according to what a later analysis found.

Remarks on this clone: Its antigen is unknown.

PCR amplification relied on 60 Vbeta primers (plus 13 Jbeta primers). Produced via immunoSEQ multiplex PCR; TCRdb's table is partial and in-frame only. This table holds about 210,000 clones. The specimen sequenced was PBMCs. V and J are TRBV19 and TRBJ1-5; no firm D call. The receptor was derived from a woman aged 25 to 39 in good health and CMV-seropositive. CDR3 bases: TGTGCCAGTAGTCGGGGAAAGCCCCAGCATTTT. Its translation is CASSRGKPQHF.